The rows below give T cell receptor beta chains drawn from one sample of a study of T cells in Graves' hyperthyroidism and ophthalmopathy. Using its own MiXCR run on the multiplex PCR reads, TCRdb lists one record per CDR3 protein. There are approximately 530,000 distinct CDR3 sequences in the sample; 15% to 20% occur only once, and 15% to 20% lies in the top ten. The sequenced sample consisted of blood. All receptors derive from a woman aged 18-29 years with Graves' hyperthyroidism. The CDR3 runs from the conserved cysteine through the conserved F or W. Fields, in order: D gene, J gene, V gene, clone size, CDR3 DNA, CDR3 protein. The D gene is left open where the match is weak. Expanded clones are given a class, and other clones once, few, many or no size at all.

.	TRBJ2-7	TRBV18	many	TGTGCCAGCTCACCAAATTTCTACGAGCAGTACTTC	CASSPNFYEQYF
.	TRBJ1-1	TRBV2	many	TGTGCCAGGCTCCGGGAATCGAACACTGAAGCTTTCTTT	CARLRESNTEAFF
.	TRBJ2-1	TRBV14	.	TGTGCCAGCAGCCAAGAATTAGTGCTAGCGAGGCAGTTCTTC	CASSQELVLARQFF
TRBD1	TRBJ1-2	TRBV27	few	TGTGCCAGCAGCCAATACGGGACAGGCCTTGGCTACACCTTC	CASSQYGTGLGYTF
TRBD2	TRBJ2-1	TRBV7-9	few	TGTGCCAGCAGCCCCGGGACTAGCGGGAGACAATACAATGAGCAGTTCTTC	CASSPGTSGRQYNEQFF
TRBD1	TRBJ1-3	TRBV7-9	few	TGTGCCAGCACCGCAAAAGGGACAGGGGACAGAAACACCATATATTTT	CASTAKGTGDRNTIYF
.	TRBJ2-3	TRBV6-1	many	TGTGCCAGCAGTGAATTAGCTAGCACAGATACGCAGTATTTT	CASSELASTDTQYF
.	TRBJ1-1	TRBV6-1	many	TGTGCCAGCAGTGAAGTAGAGAGGCTGGCTTTCTTT	CASSEVERLAFF
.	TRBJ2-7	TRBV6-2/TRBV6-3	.	TGTGCCAGCAGTATTCGGGCCCCTGGGGAGCAGTACTTC	CASSIRAPGEQYF
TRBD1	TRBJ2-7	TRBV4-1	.	TGCGCCAGCAGCCACCCGGACAGGGCTAATTACGAGCAGTACTTC	CASSHPDRANYEQYF
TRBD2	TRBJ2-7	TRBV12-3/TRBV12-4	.	TGTGCCAGCAGTAAGCGGGAGGGCCCCTACAATGAGCAGTACTTC	CASSKREGPYNEQYF
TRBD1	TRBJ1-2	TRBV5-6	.	TGTGCCAGCAGAGGGACAGGGTATGGCTACACCTTC	CASRGTGYGYTF
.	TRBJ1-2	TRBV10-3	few	TGTGCCATCAGTACTGGGAGCTATGGCTACACCTTC	CAISTGSYGYTF
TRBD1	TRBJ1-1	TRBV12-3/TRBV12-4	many	TGTGCCAGCACCGTGACAGGGGCCATAGGAGCTTTCTTT	CASTVTGAIGAFF
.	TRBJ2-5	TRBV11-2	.	TGTGCCAGCAGCTTAGATTTAAATTCTCAAGAGACCCAGTACTTC	CASSLDLNSQETQYF